This T cell receptor (beta chain) was captured by sequencing in a study of blood T cells in healthy people across ages. Using a J-beta primer mix together with a sample-barcoded 5' primer, a second PCR was run for 7 to 11 cycles. Via MiXCR, TCRdb re-called the 5' RACE reads, giving one row per CDR3 protein. The table shows 750,000 or so distinct CDR3 sequences, with roughly 25% occurring only once. The germline V gene has CDR1 MDHEN and CDR2 SYDVKM. The CDR3 has 17 amino acids. With regard to this clonotype: Its antigen is not identified.

Study-wide findings and caveats: Age advanced and TCR beta diversity per million T cells fell, roughly linearly. Among long-lived donors, naive CD4+ cells were more numerous and diversity higher than in aged donors.

The same data also went into a second study, on T cells of mothers and their children. That publication notes: Unrelated pairs and related pairs have their TCR recombination output shaped similarly by thymic selection.

The sequence derives from a boy younger than 18 in good health. The chain recombines TRBV28 with TRBJ2-1, with 9 positions matching TRBD1. The end of the DNA aligns better with TRBJ2-7, so the J call may be wrong. The sample comprised blood. CDR3 sequence (DNA): TGTGCCAGCAGCCCACCCCCGACCGGGACAGGGTCGAGCGAGCAGTACTTC. Translating it yields CASSPPPTGTGSSEQYF.